This passage covers 23 T cell receptor beta chains from one sample sequenced in a study of T cell repertoires in aging, cancer and after chemotherapy. The template was genomic DNA from peripheral blood, not RNA. Rearranged V-D-J TRB sequences were amplified with a mixed TRB-A/B primer pool. Via MiXCR, TCRdb re-called the multiplex PCR reads, giving one row per CDR3 protein. Of over 850 distinct CDR3 sequences in the sample, around 20% were seen once. The sequenced sample consisted of blood. The receptors stem from a human donor with a solid tumor.

The chain carries TRBV5-1 and TRBJ1-1; 8 bases are a match to TRBD1. The CDR3 extends over 14 amino acids. CDR1 and CDR2 (germline): SGHRS, YFSETQ. Germline trimming cut 4 bases from V and 5 bases from J; bases unmatched to any gene: 7. CDR3 amino acids: CASSVQQGETEAFF. DNA for the CDR3: TGCGCCAGCAGCGTTCAACAGGGGGAGACTGAAGCTTTCTTT.

This clonotype is judged large. This rearrangement joins TRBV6-1 to TRBJ2-7; 11 bases are shared with TRBD2. J lost 2 bases, V lost 6 bases, and 3 bases had no gene match. The germline V gene has CDR1 MNHNS and CDR2 SASEGT. The CDR3 extends over 14 amino acids. The CDR3 is CASRPTSGAYEQYF. DNA of the CDR3: TGTGCCAGCAGACCGACTAGCGGGGCCTACGAGCAGTACTTC.

This rearrangement joins TRBV10-3 to TRBJ1-1; TRBD1 matches 8 bases. CDR1 is ENHRY and CDR2 is SYGVKD in the germline V gene. The CDR3 extends over 14 amino acids. V dropped 7 bases and J dropped 5; count of bases not matched to a gene: 9. CDR3 sequence (DNA): TGTGCCATCAATTACGACAGGGGAAAAACTGAAGCTTTCTTT. It specifies CAINYDRGKTEAFF.

The V call is TRBV20-1, the J call TRBJ2-3, with a tentative D call TRBD2 (5 bases). The V end lost 1 base, the J end lost 3 bases, and 11 bases lay between the germline ends. Germline V lookup: CDR1 DFQATT, CDR2 SNEGSKA (reference sequence). The CDR3 has 14 residues. CDR3 in amino acids: CSARATGITDTQYF. The CDR3 DNA sequence: TGCAGTGCTAGAGCGACCGGGATTACAGATACGCAGTATTTT.

The J gene is TRBJ1-5, the V gene TRBV20-1, with a weak D call TRBD1 (5 bases). Germline V gene data show CDR1 as DFQATT and CDR2 as SNEGSKA (reference sequence). V was shortened by 2 bases and J by 5 bases, with 10 bases between the two germline ends. CDR3 length: 13 residues. The CDR3 sequence is CSARLGGDQPQHF. In nucleotides, the CDR3 is TGCAGTGCTAGATTGGGGGGGGATCAGCCCCAGCATTTT.

To note about this clonotype: This could be a read error, since a much larger clone is one nucleotide away. In DNA, the CDR3 is TGTGCCAGTAGTATTATGTGTGCCACTGAAGCTTTCTTT. This gives the protein CASSIMCATEAFF. This chain uses TRBV19 with TRBJ1-1; D ambiguous. V dropped 3 bases and J dropped 4 bases, with 9 bases sitting between them. Germline-derived CDR1 and CDR2 are LNHDA and SQIVND (reference sequence). The length of the CDR3 is 13 residues.

This clonotype showed up just once. A much bigger clone sits one base away, suggesting this may be a read error. The chain joins TRBV19 to TRBJ1-1, with D tentatively TRBD1 (6 bases). The CDR3 runs to 14 residues. Looked up from germline, CDR1 is LNHDA and CDR2 is SQIVND (reference sequence). This CDR3 reads CACSIGQINTEAFF. The CDR3 DNA reads TGTGCCTGTAGCATCGGACAGATTAACACTGAAGCTTTCTTT.

The chain employs TRBV27 and TRBJ2-1, with D possibly matching TRBD2 (6 bases). This CDR3 is 16 amino acids long. Germline V CDR1 and CDR2: MNHEY, SMNVEV (reference sequence). V was pared by 5 bases and J by 0 bases, with 14 bases between. DNA of the CDR3: TGTGCCAGCAGTCCACCGGGACTCAGCTCCTACAATGAGCAGTTCTTC. Protein product: CASSPPGLSSYNEQFF.

The chain has TRBV5-6 and TRBJ2-7, with a weak D call TRBD1 (7 bases). CDR1 is SGHDT, CDR2 YYEEEE, per germline. V dropped 3 bases and J dropped 1 base, with 17 bases sitting between them. This CDR3 is 16 amino acids long. Here the CDR3 reads CASSWVEGGQSYEQYF. CDR3 sequence (DNA): TGTGCCAGCAGCTGGGTGGAGGGGGGACAGTCCTACGAGCAGTACTTC.

In its sample, this clonotype is large (0.1 to 1%). The rearrangement uses TRBV29-1 and TRBJ1-1; the match to TRBD1 covers 7 bases. Losses at the gene ends were 7 bases for V and 1 base for J; bases not matched to a gene: 15. Germline-derived CDR1 and CDR2 are SQVTM and ANQGSEA. CDR3 size: 16 residues. CDR3: CSALRDSLFENTEAFF. In DNA, the CDR3 is TGCAGCGCCCTACGGGACAGCTTATTCGAGAACACTGAAGCTTTCTTT.

The gene calls are TRBV5-1 and TRBJ2-2; a weak D match, TRBD1 (5 bases). CDR1 is SGHRS, CDR2 YFSETQ, per germline. CDR3 length: 14 amino acids. Trimming pared 5 bases from V and 4 bases from J, leaving 12 bases between. CDR3 in amino acids: CASRFLQGTGELFF. The CDR3 DNA is TGCGCCAGCAGATTTTTGCAGGGCACCGGGGAGCTGTTTTTT.

For this clonotype: A much larger clonotype is one base distant, so this may be a read error. V gene TRBV6-1 combines with J gene TRBJ1-1; perhaps TRBD1 as D (5 bases). V was pared by 10 bases and J by 3 bases, with 15 bases between. The CDR3 consists of 13 residues. Germline loops: CDR1 MNHNS, CDR2 SASEGT. The CDR3 reads CATKGSQDTEAFF. CDR3 in DNA: TGTGCCACAAAGGGGAGCCAGGACACTGAAGCTTTCTTT.

Within the sample, this clonotype is medium-sized. The rearrangement joins TRBV7-2 to TRBJ1-5; D uncertain. Germline assignment: CDR1 SGHTA and CDR2 FQGNSA. This CDR3 has 14 residues. Trimming cost V 0 bases and J 1 base, with 4 bases left between them. Here the CDR3 DNA reads TGTGCCAGCAGCTTAGCGGCAAGCAATCAGCCCCAGCATTTT. Its translation: CASSLAASNQPQHF.

This clonotype is categorized as large. This rearrangement joins TRBV6-5 to TRBJ1-1; no definite D call. In germline, CDR1 is MNHEY, CDR2 SVGAGI. Deletions cut 3 bases from V and 2 bases from J, with 10 bases between. This CDR3 is built from 14 residues. CDR3 nucleotide sequence: TGTGCCAGCAGTTATCGGACGGTTAACACTGAAGCTTTCTTT. As protein: CASSYRTVNTEAFF.

This sequence joins TRBV27 and TRBJ2-3, with D perhaps TRBD1 (6 bases). Germline V gives CDR1 MNHEY, CDR2 SMNVEV (reference sequence). The V gene lost 0 bases and the J gene lost 2 bases, with 18 bases spanning the gap. The length of the CDR3 is 18 residues. CDR3 coding DNA: TGTGCCAGCAGTTTATCTCCCCCAACAGGGATAGCCACAGATACGCAGTATTTT. Translating gives CASSLSPPTGIATDTQYF.

The V gene is TRBV14, the J gene TRBJ2-1; 9 nucleotides agree with TRBD2. In germline, CDR1 is SGHDN, CDR2 FVKESK. This CDR3 comprises 18 residues. J lost 7 bases, V lost 2 bases, and 15 bases had no gene match. The CDR3 spells CASSQNRLSAGGTNEQFF. The DNA of the CDR3 is TGTGCCAGCAGCCAAAACAGGTTATCGGCGGGGGGGACAAATGAGCAGTTCTTC.

As concerns this clonotype: A much larger clonotype is one base distant, so this may be a read error. The V call is TRBV6-5, the J call TRBJ2-2, with 10 bases lining up with TRBD1. V lost 6 bases and J lost 4; bases outside the gene matches: 8. This CDR3 spans 16 amino acids. The germline V gene has CDR1 MNHEY and CDR2 SVGAGI. As DNA, the CDR3 is TGTGCCAGCAGGAAAGATAGGACAGGGGGCACCGGGGAGCTGTTTTTT. This sequence encodes CASRKDRTGGTGELFF.

By sample fraction, this clonotype is large. CDR3 sequence (DNA): TGTGCCAGTAGTGCCGGACAGTCCACCGGGGAGCTGTTTTTT. Protein product: CASSAGQSTGELFF. The rearrangement links TRBV19 to TRBJ2-2, with D perhaps TRBD1 (6 bases). V was clipped by 5 bases and J by 4 bases, with 11 bases between them. This CDR3 spans 14 amino acids. Germline V gene lookup returns CDR1 LNHDA and CDR2 SQIVND (reference sequence).

The chain joins TRBV5-6 to TRBJ2-1; 10 positions match TRBD1. V lost 4 bases to trimming and J lost 2 bases; unmatched junction nucleotides: 9. Looked up from germline, CDR1 is SGHDT and CDR2 is YYEEEE. This CDR3 is built from 17 residues. This CDR3 reads CASSGGLGQGPYNEQFF. The CDR3 DNA reads as TGTGCCAGCAGCGGGGGCTTGGGACAGGGGCCCTACAATGAGCAGTTCTTC. Looking up the rest from reference TRBV5-6 and TRBJ2-1 gives the full variable domain: DAGVTQSPTHLIKTRGQQVTLRCSPKSGHDTVSWYQQALGQGPQFIFQYYEEEERQRGNFPDRFSGHQFPNYSSELNVNALLLGDSALYLCASSGGLGQGPYNEQFFGPGTRLTVL.

By its share, this clonotype is medium-sized. The chain employs TRBV6-5 and TRBJ1-2, with 8 bases aligning to TRBD1. CDR3 length equals 15 residues. CDR1 is MNHEY and CDR2 is SVGAGI in the germline V gene. V dropped 5 bases and J dropped 7; count of bases not matched to a gene: 12. CDR3 amino acids: CASSLGTGLQGGYTF. The CDR3 region has the DNA TGTGCCAGCAGTCTTGGGACAGGCCTGCAGGGTGGCTACACCTTC.

This clonotype was detected a few times. This chain links TRBV5-5 with TRBJ2-1, with no clear D. Germline CDR1 and CDR2: SGHKS and YYEKEE (reference sequence). CDR3 length: 13 amino acids. V dropped 0 bases and J dropped 4 bases, with 5 bases sitting between them. The CDR3 DNA sequence: TGTGCCAGCAGCTTGGAAATGTACAATGAGCAGTTCTTC. This sequence encodes CASSLEMYNEQFF. Full variable domain (remainder filled in from reference TRBV5-5 and TRBJ2-1): DAGVTQSPTHLIKTRGQQVTLRCSPISGHKSVSWYQQVLGQGPQFIFQYYEKEERGRGNFPDRFSARQFPNYSSELNVNALLLGDSALYLCASSLEMYNEQFFGPGTRLTVL.

This chain joins TRBV9 and TRBJ2-2, with a tentative D call TRBD1 (5 bases). The CDR3 has 14 residues. The ends were cut back, 4 bases at V and 5 bases at J, with 12 bases in the middle. From germline, CDR1 is SGDLS and CDR2 YYNGEE. CDR3 nucleotides: TGTGCCAGCAGCCCCGGGCAGGGAACCGGGGAGCTGTTTTTT. As protein: CASSPGQGTGELFF.

The chain employs TRBV9 and TRBJ1-1; no clear D. The germline CDR1 and CDR2 sequences are SGDLS and YYNGEE. This CDR3 is built from 15 residues. V lost 2 bases, J lost 0 bases, and 11 bases lay in between. The CDR3 loop reads CASSVVSAMNTEAFF. Written as DNA, the CDR3 is TGTGCCAGCAGCGTCGTGTCAGCCATGAACACTGAAGCTTTCTTT.